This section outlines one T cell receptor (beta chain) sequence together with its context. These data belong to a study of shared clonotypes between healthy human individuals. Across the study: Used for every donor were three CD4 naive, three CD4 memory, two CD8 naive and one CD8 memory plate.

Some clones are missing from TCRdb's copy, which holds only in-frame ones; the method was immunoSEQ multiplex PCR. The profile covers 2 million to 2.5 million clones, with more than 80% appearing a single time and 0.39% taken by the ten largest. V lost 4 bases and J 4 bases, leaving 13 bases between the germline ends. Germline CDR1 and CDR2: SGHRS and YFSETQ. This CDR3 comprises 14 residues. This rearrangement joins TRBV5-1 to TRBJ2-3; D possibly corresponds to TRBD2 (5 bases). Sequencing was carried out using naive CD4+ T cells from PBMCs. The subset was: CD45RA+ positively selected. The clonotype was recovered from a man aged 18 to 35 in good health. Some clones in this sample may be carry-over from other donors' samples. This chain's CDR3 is CASSPLDFADTQYF. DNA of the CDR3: TGCGCCAGCAGCCCACTAGATTTTGCAGATACGCAGTATTTT.